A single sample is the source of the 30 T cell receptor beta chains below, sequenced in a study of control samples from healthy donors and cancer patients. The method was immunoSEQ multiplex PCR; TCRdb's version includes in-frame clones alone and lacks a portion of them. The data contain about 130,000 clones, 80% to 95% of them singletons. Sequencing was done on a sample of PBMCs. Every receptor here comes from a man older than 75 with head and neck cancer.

This CDR3 reads CSPTSQGYGADTQYF. Here the CDR3 DNA reads TGCAGCCCCACTTCGCAGGGGTATGGGGCAGATACGCAGTATTTT. The V call is TRBV29-1, the J call TRBJ2-3; a possible D gene is TRBD1 (6 bases). In germline, CDR1 is SQVTM, CDR2 ANQGSEA. The CDR3 runs 15 residues. V dropped 8 bases and J dropped 4 bases, with 22 bases sitting between them.

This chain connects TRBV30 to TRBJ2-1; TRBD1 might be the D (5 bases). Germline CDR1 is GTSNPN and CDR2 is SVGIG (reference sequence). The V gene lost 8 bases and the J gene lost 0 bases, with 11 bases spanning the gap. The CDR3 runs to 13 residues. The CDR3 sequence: CAGLGASYNEQFF. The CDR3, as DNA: TGTGCCGGGTTAGGGGCCTCCTACAATGAGCAGTTCTTC.

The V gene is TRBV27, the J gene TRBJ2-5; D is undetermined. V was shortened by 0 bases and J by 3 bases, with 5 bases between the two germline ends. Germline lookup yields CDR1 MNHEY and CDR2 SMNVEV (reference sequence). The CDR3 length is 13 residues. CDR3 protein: CASSLSGEETQYF. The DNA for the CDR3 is TGTGCCAGCAGTTTATCTGGGGAAGAGACCCAGTACTTC.

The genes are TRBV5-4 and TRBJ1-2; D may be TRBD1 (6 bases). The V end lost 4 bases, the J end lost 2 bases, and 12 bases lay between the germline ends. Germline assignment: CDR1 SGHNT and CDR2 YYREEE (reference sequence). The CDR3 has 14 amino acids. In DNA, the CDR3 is TGTGCCAGCAGCCCACCAACAGGGAACTATGGCTACACCTTC. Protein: CASSPPTGNYGYTF. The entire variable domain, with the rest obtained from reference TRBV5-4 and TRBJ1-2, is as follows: ETGVTQSPTHLIKTRGQQVTLRCSSQSGHNTVSWYQQALGQGPQFIFQYYREEENGRGNFPPRFSGLQFPNYSSELNVNALELDDSALYLCASSPPTGNYGYTFGSGTRLTVV.

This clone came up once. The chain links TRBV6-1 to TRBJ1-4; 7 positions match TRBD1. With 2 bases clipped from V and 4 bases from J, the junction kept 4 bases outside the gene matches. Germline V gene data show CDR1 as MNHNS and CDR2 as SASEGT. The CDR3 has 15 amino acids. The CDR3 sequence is CASSELGQVNEKLFF. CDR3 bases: TGTGCCAGCAGTGAACTCGGACAGGTTAATGAAAAACTGTTTTTT.

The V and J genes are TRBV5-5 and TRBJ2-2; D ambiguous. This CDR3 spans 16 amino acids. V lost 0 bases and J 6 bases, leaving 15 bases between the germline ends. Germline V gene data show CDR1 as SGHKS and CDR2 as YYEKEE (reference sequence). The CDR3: CASSLAVPRSSGELFF. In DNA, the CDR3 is TGTGCCAGCAGCTTGGCGGTTCCTAGGTCGTCCGGGGAGCTGTTTTTT. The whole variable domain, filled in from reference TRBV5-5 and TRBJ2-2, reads DAGVTQSPTHLIKTRGQQVTLRCSPISGHKSVSWYQQVLGQGPQFIFQYYEKEERGRGNFPDRFSARQFPNYSSELNVNALLLGDSALYLCASSLAVPRSSGELFFGEGSRLTVL.

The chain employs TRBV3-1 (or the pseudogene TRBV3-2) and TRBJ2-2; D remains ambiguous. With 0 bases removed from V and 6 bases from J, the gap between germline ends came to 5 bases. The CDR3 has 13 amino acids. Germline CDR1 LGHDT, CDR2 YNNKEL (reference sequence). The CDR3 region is CASSQDYAGELFF. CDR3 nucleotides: TGTGCCAGCAGCCAAGATTACGCCGGGGAGCTGTTTTTT.

CDR3 nucleotides: TGTGCCAGCAGTCTGGGGACAGCGAACACTGAAGCTTTCTTT. It specifies CASSLGTANTEAFF. The chain employs TRBV27 and TRBJ1-1, with 7 nucleotides matching TRBD1. The germline V gene encodes CDR1 MNHEY and CDR2 SMNVEV (reference sequence). CDR3 length: 14 amino acids. V lost 5 bases and J lost 1; bases outside the gene matches: 4.

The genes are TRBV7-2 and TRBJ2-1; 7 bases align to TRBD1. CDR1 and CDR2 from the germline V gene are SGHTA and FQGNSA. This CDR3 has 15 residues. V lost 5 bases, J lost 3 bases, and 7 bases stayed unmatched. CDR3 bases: TGTGCCAGCAGCCCATCCGGGACAGTCTACAATGAGCAGTTCTTC. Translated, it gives CASSPSGTVYNEQFF.

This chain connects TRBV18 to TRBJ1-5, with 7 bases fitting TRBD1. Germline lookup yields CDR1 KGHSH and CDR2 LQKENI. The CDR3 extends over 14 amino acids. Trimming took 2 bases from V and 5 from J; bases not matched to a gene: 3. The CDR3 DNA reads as TGTGCCAGCTCACCAGGACAGGCGGATCAGCCCCAGCATTTT. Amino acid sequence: CASSPGQADQPQHF.

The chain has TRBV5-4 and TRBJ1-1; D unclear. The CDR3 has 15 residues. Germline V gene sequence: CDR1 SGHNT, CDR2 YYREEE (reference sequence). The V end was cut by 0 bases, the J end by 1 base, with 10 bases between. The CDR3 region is CASSLATGPNTEAFF. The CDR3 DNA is TGTGCCAGCAGCTTGGCCACGGGCCCGAACACTGAAGCTTTCTTT. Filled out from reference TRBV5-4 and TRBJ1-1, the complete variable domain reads ETGVTQSPTHLIKTRGQQVTLRCSSQSGHNTVSWYQQALGQGPQFIFQYYREEENGRGNFPPRFSGLQFPNYSSELNVNALELDDSALYLCASSLATGPNTEAFFGQGTRLTVV.

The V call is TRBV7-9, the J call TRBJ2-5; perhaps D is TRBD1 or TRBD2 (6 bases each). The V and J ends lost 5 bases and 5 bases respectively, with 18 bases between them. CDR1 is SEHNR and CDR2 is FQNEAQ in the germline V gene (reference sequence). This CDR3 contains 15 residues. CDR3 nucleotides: TGTGCCAGCAGCCCGGGGGACACAGGAGGTGAGACCCAGTACTTC. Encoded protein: CASSPGDTGGETQYF.

CDR3 DNA sequence: TGCGCCAGCAGCTTGACAGGGACTGGGGCCAACGTCCTGACTTTC. Translated, it gives CASSLTGTGANVLTF. The V call is TRBV5-1, the J call TRBJ2-6, with D maybe TRBD1 (6 bases). CDR1 and CDR2 from the germline V gene are SGHRS and YFSETQ. V dropped 1 base and J dropped 2 bases, with 7 bases sitting between them. The CDR3 totals 15 residues. The full variable domain, rest sourced from reference TRBV5-1 and TRBJ2-6, is KAGVTQTPRYLIKTRGQQVTLSCSPISGHRSVSWYQQTPGQGLQFLFEYFSETQRNKGNFPGRFSGRQFSNSRSEMNVSTLELGDSALYLCASSLTGTGANVLTFGAGSRLTVL.

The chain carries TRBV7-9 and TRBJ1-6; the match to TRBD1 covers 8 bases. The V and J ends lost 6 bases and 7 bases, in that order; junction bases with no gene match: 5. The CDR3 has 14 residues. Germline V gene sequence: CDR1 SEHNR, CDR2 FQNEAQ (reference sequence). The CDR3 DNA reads TGTGCCAGCAGTGACAGGGGAGAGAATTCACCCCTCCACTTT. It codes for CASSDRGENSPLHF.

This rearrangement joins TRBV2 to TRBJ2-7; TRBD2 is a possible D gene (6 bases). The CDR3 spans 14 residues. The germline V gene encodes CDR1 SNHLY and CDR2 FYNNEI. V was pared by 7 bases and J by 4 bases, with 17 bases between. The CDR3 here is CASIVGVGGYEQYF. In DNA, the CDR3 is TGTGCCAGCATAGTCGGGGTTGGAGGGTACGAGCAGTACTTC. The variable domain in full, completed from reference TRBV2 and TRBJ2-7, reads EPEVTQTPSHQVTQMGQEVILRCVPISNHLYFYWYRQILGQKVEFLVSFYNNEISEKSEIFDDQFSVERPDGSNFTLKIRSTKLEDSAMYFCASIVGVGGYEQYFGPGTRLTVT.

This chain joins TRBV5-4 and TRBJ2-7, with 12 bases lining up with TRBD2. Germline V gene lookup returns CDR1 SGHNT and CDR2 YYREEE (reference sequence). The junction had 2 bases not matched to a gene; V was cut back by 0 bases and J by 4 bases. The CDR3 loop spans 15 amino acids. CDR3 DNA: TGTGCCAGCAGCTTGGAGGGGACTAGCGGGTACGAGCAGTACTTC. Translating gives CASSLEGTSGYEQYF.

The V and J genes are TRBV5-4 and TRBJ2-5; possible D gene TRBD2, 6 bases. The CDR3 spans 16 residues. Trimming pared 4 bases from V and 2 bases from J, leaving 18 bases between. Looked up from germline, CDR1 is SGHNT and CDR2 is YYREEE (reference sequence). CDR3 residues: CASSGRESARQETQYF. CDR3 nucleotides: TGTGCCAGCAGCGGACGGGAGTCGGCTCGGCAAGAGACCCAGTACTTC.

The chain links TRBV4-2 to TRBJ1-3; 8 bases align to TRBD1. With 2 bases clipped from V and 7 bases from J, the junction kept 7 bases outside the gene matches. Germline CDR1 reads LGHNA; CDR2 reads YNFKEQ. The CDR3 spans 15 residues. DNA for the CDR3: TGTGCCAGCAGCCAACCGACAGGGGTCGGGAACACCATATATTTT. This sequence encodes CASSQPTGVGNTIYF.

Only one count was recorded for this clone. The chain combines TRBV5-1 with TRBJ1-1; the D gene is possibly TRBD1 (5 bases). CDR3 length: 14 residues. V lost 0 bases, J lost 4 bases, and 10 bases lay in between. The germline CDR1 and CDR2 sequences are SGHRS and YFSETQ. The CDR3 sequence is CASSLGGSATEAFF. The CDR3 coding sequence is TGCGCCAGCAGCTTGGGGGGGAGTGCCACTGAAGCTTTCTTT.

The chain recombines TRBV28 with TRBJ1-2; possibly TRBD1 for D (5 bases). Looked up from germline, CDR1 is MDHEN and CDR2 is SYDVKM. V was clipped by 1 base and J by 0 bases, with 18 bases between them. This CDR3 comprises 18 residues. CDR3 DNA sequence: TGTGCCAGCAGTTTATCAGCAGGGCGAACCCGTTCTAACTATGGCTACACCTTC. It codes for CASSLSAGRTRSNYGYTF.

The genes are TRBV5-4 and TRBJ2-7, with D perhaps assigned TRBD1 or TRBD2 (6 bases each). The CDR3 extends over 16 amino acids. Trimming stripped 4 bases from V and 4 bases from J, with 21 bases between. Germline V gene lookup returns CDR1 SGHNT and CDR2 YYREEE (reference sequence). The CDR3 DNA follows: TGTGCCAGCAGCCCCCAGCCGGGGGCCCGGGGATACGAGCAGTACTTC. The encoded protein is CASSPQPGARGYEQYF.

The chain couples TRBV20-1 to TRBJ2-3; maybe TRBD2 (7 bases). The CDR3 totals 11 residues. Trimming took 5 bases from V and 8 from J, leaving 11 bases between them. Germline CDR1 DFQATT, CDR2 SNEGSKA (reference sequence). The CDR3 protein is CSAEGGPTQYF. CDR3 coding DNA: TGCAGTGCTGAGGGGGGGCCTACGCAGTATTTT.

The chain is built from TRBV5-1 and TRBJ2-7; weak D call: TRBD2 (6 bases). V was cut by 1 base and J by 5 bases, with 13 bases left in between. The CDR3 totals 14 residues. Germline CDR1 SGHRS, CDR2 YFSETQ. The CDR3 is CASSLSRRGDEQYF. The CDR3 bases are TGCGCCAGCAGCTTGTCCCGGCGGGGCGACGAGCAGTACTTC.

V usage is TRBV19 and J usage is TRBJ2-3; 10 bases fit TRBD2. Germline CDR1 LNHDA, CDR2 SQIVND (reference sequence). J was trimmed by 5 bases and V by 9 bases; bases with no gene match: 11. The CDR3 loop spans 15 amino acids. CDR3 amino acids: CASRRAGGRGDTQYF. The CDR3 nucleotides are TGTGCCAGCAGACGAGCGGGGGGGCGGGGAGATACGCAGTATTTT.

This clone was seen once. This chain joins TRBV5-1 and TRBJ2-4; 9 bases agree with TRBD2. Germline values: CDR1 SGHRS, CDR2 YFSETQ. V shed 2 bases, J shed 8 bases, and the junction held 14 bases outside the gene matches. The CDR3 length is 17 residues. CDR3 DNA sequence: TGCGCCAGCAGCTTTAGGGCTAGCGGGACGGGCGAGGACATTCAGTACTTC. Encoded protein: CASSFRASGTGEDIQYF.

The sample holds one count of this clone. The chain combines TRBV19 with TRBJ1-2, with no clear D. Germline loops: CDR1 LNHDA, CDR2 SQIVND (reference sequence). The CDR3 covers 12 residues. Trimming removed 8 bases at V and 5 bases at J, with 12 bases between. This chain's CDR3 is CASGNGGYGYTF. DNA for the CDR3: TGTGCCAGTGGTAACGGCGGGTATGGCTACACCTTC.

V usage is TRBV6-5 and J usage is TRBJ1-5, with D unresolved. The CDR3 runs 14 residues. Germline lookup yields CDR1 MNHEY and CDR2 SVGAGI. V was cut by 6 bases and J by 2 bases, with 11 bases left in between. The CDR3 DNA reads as TGTGCCAGCAGCCGGGCTGGGGGCAATCAGCCCCAGCATTTT. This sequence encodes CASSRAGGNQPQHF.

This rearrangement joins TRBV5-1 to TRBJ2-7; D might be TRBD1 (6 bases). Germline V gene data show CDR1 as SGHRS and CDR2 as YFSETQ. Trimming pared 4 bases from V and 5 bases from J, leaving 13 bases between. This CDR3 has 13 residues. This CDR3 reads CASSAYRAHEQYF. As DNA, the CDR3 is TGCGCCAGCAGCGCCTACAGGGCCCACGAGCAGTACTTC.

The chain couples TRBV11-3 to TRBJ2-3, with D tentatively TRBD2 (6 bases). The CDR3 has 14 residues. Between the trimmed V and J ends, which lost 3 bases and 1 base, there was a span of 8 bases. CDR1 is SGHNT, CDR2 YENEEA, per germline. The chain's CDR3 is CASSFSSGTDTQYF. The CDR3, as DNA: TGTGCCAGCAGCTTTTCTAGCGGCACAGATACGCAGTATTTT. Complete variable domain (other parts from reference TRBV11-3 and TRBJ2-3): EAGVVQSPRYKIIEKKQPVAFWCNPISGHNTLYWYLQNLGQGPELLIRYENEEAVDDSQLPKDRFSAERLKGVDSTLKIQPAELGDSAVYLCASSFSSGTDTQYFGPGTRLTVL.

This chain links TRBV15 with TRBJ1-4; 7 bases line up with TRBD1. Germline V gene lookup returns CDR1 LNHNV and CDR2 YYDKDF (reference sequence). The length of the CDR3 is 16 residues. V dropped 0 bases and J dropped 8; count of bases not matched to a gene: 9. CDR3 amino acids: CATSRDWDSLGEKLFF. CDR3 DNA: TGTGCCACCAGCAGAGATTGGGACAGCTTGGGCGAAAAACTGTTTTTT.